At least ten counts were recorded for the clone carrying this T cell receptor (beta chain). The sample originates from a study of T cells in Graves' hyperthyroidism and ophthalmopathy. There were TCR beta CDR3 regions amplified from RNA transcripts. First-round RT-PCR with HTBI primers amplified the TCR CDR3 region. A single record per CDR3 protein comes from TCRdb applying MiXCR to the multiplex PCR reads. The sample shows about 680,000 distinct CDR3 sequences, approximately 36% of them seen only once. Germline V gives CDR1 DFQATT, CDR2 SNEGSKA (reference sequence). V gave up 3 bases and J gave up 0 bases, with 14 bases separating them. The CDR3 sequence is 15 residues long.

The sequence derives from a woman aged 40 to 55 with Graves' hyperthyroidism. The specimen sequenced was blood. V gene TRBV20-1 combines with J gene TRBJ1-1, with D possibly matching TRBD1 (5 bases). CDR3 protein: CSARAQVYMNTEAFF. The CDR3 bases are TGCAGTGCTAGGGCACAGGTGTACATGAACACTGAAGCTTTCTTT.